The source of this T cell receptor (beta chain) is a study of early T cells in non-severe SARS-CoV-2 infection (dated by TCRdb to the early 2020s). For context, the study as a whole: Bulk RNA from unsorted whole blood was used for TCR sequencing, so alpha and beta chains could not be paired.

To prepare the library, 5' RACE was applied. The reads were generated on a NextSeq 500. Unique molecular identifiers were attached to individual cDNA molecules in the TCR library protocol so that sequencing error and PCR bias could be corrected. Both TCR alpha and beta chains were sequenced, and tight co-correlation was observed between alpha and beta sequence abundances in each sample. Under the source paper's analysis protocol: V gene, J gene and CDR3 annotation of TCR sequences was performed with Decombinator V4. Expanded TCRs were defined as changing significantly between any two time points under a Poisson model with p below 0.0001. Abundances of TCRs were expressed as counts per million after normalisation to the total number of TCRs sequenced in each sample. VDJdb, accessed on 1 November 2021, was searched for TCRs annotated for CMV, EBV and SARS-CoV-2, and TCRs annotated for more than one antigen were excluded. TCRdb itself trimmed the public reads at Q25 with fastp, ran MiXCR and retained productive beta chains. Each CDR3 protein gets just one entry, which takes the most common genes and DNA from the rows behind it. In this record, the V and J calls reflect TCRdb's handling and not the investigators' own analysis. Across this sample there are about 24,000 distinct CDR3 sequences, with 3.6% seen only once. In total, the top ten clones hold less than 7% of the sample.

The study was a case-control design nested within a healthcare worker cohort in London, UK, with weekly nasopharyngeal swab PCR tests and blood sampling. Healthcare workers were recruited during the week of the UK lockdown, between 23 and 31 March 2020, and followed weekly for up to roughly 15 weeks. This clonotype was observed many times. Its antigen has not been determined. No base qualities exist here, and no much larger clone lies one base off it. General study outcomes and caveats: VDJdb matching was skewed toward anti-spike CD8 responses and likely underestimated virus-specific expansions by missing private and CD4 specificities.

This receptor was obtained from an adult who was a healthcare worker with PCR-confirmed SARS-CoV-2 infection or an uninfected control (not recorded which). Sequencing input: whole blood.

The nucleotide sequence reads TGCAGTGCCCCCGACAGTGCCGGGGAGCTGTTTTTT. This translates into CSAPDSAGELFF. The chain is assembled from TRBV20-1 and TRBJ2-2; 5 matching bases give a weak D call of TRBD1. Including the terminal cysteine and phenylalanine, the CDR3 comprises 12 residues. Only CDR3 DNA remains: 36 bases, in frame from the first base. The germline V gene (reference sequence) provides CDR1 DFQATT and CDR2 SNEGSKA. Cut back by 6 bases and 6 bases, the V and J ends lie 11 bases apart.